A selection of T cell receptor beta chains follows, all from one sample in a study of T cells in Graves' hyperthyroidism and ophthalmopathy. One entry per CDR3 protein, called by TCRdb with MiXCR from the multiplex PCR reads. The sample carries 300,000 to 450,000 distinct CDR3 sequences, roughly 13% recorded once. The sample comprised blood. These receptor sequences come from a man in his thirties or forties with Graves' hyperthyroidism that later progressed to Graves' ophthalmopathy. CDR3s include the opening cysteine and the closing phenylalanine or tryptophan. The order of the fields is J gene, V gene, D gene, clone size, CDR3 DNA, CDR3 protein. A D gene is named only where the DNA matches it firmly. Not all rows give a size; the values are once, few, many and, for expanded clones, a class.

J gene: TRBJ1-2; V gene: TRBV6-1; D gene: -; clone size: -; CDR3 DNA: TGTGCCAGCAGACCCAACGAGGAACCTAACTATGGCTACACCTTC; CDR3 protein: CASRPNEEPNYGYTF
J gene: TRBJ1-5; V gene: TRBV12-3/TRBV12-4; D gene: -; clone size: many; CDR3 DNA: TGTGCCAGCAGGGGGACATATAGCAATCAGCCCCAGCATTTT; CDR3 protein: CASRGTYSNQPQHF
J gene: TRBJ1-2; V gene: TRBV9; D gene: -; clone size: many; CDR3 DNA: TGTGCCAGCAGCACCCAGGGCTACGATGGCTACACCTTC; CDR3 protein: CASSTQGYDGYTF
J gene: TRBJ1-2; V gene: TRBV5-5; D gene: -; clone size: few; CDR3 DNA: TGTGCCAGCAGCTTCACAACCGGGGGGGGCTACACCTTC; CDR3 protein: CASSFTTGGGYTF
J gene: TRBJ1-5; V gene: TRBV7-2; D gene: -; clone size: many; CDR3 DNA: TGTGCCAGCAGCTTAGGGTCGTTGGATCAGCCCCAGCATTTT; CDR3 protein: CASSLGSLDQPQHF
J gene: TRBJ2-7; V gene: TRBV5-1; D gene: -; clone size: once; CDR3 DNA: TGCGCCAGCAGCTTGGGGGGGCTAGCTACCTACGAGCAGTACTTC; CDR3 protein: CASSLGGLATYEQYF
J gene: TRBJ2-1; V gene: TRBV7-9; D gene: -; clone size: many; CDR3 DNA: TGTGCCAGCAGCTTCTATCGACCGGGCGTTAGCTCCTACAATGAGCAGTTCTTC; CDR3 protein: CASSFYRPGVSSYNEQFF
J gene: TRBJ2-7; V gene: TRBV28; D gene: TRBD1; clone size: -; CDR3 DNA: TGTGCCAGCAGTCACACACCCTTCCAGGGGGACTCCTACGAGCAGTACTTC; CDR3 protein: CASSHTPFQGDSYEQYF
J gene: TRBJ1-2; V gene: TRBV5-6; D gene: -; clone size: -; CDR3 DNA: TGTGCCAGCAGCTTACTACGTGGAGCTGGCTACACCTTC; CDR3 protein: CASSLLRGAGYTF
J gene: TRBJ2-7; V gene: TRBV5-1; D gene: TRBD1; clone size: few; CDR3 DNA: TGCGCCAGCAGCTTGAACGACAGGGGGCCCTACGAGCAGTACTTC; CDR3 protein: CASSLNDRGPYEQYF
J gene: TRBJ2-2; V gene: TRBV5-1; D gene: -; clone size: many; CDR3 DNA: TGCGCCAGCAGCGAAACCGCCGGGGTGGACGGGGAGCTGTTTTTT; CDR3 protein: CASSETAGVDGELFF
J gene: TRBJ1-3; V gene: TRBV7-9; D gene: TRBD1; clone size: -; CDR3 DNA: TGTGCCAGCAGATACTCCGGGACAGGGGGGGACTCTGGAAACACCATATATTTT; CDR3 protein: CASRYSGTGGDSGNTIYF
J gene: TRBJ1-6; V gene: TRBV4-1; D gene: -; clone size: -; CDR3 DNA: TGCGCCAGCAGCCAAGGGCCGGGGCCGCTCTCCTATAATTCACCCCTCCACTTT; CDR3 protein: CASSQGPGPLSYNSPLHF
J gene: TRBJ2-1; V gene: TRBV7-9; D gene: -; clone size: many; CDR3 DNA: TGTGCCAGCAGCTTCCGGGACTTCGATGAGCAGTTCTTC; CDR3 protein: CASSFRDFDEQFF
J gene: TRBJ1-6; V gene: TRBV6-5; D gene: TRBD1; clone size: many; CDR3 DNA: TGTGCCAGCAGTTACTCTTCGACAGGGGGCCTGGATTCACCCCTCCACTTT; CDR3 protein: CASSYSSTGGLDSPLHF
J gene: TRBJ2-5; V gene: TRBV28; D gene: TRBD2; clone size: many; CDR3 DNA: TGTGCCAGCGGCGGGGGGCCGCGAGAGACCCAGTACTTC; CDR3 protein: CASGGGPRETQYF
J gene: TRBJ2-7; V gene: TRBV12-3/TRBV12-4; D gene: -; clone size: many; CDR3 DNA: TGTGCCAGCAGTTTATCTGGCGAGCAGTACTTC; CDR3 protein: CASSLSGEQYF
J gene: TRBJ1-4; V gene: TRBV20-1; D gene: TRBD1; clone size: -; CDR3 DNA: TGCAGTGCCACTAACCCCGGGACAGGGGGCGATGGGGGGAATGAAAAACTGTTTTTT; CDR3 protein: CSATNPGTGGDGGNEKLFF
J gene: TRBJ1-4; V gene: TRBV4-1; D gene: TRBD1; clone size: -; CDR3 DNA: TGCGCCAGCAGCCAGGGCAGGGGGTGGTTAGAAAAACTGTTTTTT; CDR3 protein: CASSQGRGWLEKLFF
J gene: TRBJ2-7; V gene: TRBV7-8; D gene: -; clone size: many; CDR3 DNA: TGTGCCAGCAGCTTAGCAGGGGACAGTAGCGGGCAGTACTTC; CDR3 protein: CASSLAGDSSGQYF
J gene: TRBJ2-4; V gene: TRBV11-2; D gene: -; clone size: many; CDR3 DNA: TGTGCCAGCAGCTCAGAGGACATTCAGTACTTC; CDR3 protein: CASSSEDIQYF
J gene: TRBJ2-7; V gene: TRBV18; D gene: -; clone size: few; CDR3 DNA: TGTGCCAGCTCTCCCGCCAAGGCAGGTTTCTACGAGCAGTACTTC; CDR3 protein: CASSPAKAGFYEQYF
J gene: TRBJ1-2; V gene: TRBV7-2; D gene: -; clone size: many; CDR3 DNA: TGTGCCAGCAGCTTAGTACGGGGTTCTACATATGGCTACACCTTC; CDR3 protein: CASSLVRGSTYGYTF
J gene: TRBJ1-5; V gene: TRBV28; D gene: TRBD1; clone size: -; CDR3 DNA: TGTGCCGGAACAGCAGGGGGTCAGCCCCAGCATTTT; CDR3 protein: CAGTAGGQPQHF
J gene: TRBJ1-5; V gene: TRBV28; D gene: -; clone size: -; CDR3 DNA: TGTGCCAGCGGACCTCCGACAGAAGGGAATCAGCCCCAGCATTTT; CDR3 protein: CASGPPTEGNQPQHF
J gene: TRBJ2-1; V gene: TRBV19; D gene: TRBD1; clone size: many; CDR3 DNA: TGTGCCAGTAGAGCCGGGACAGCGAACTACAATGAGCAGTTCTTC; CDR3 protein: CASRAGTANYNEQFF
J gene: TRBJ2-7; V gene: TRBV20-1; D gene: -; clone size: many; CDR3 DNA: TGCTCCGGATTTGGGGCCTGGAACTACGAGCAGTACTTC; CDR3 protein: CSGFGAWNYEQYF
J gene: TRBJ1-5; V gene: TRBV20-1; D gene: -; clone size: few; CDR3 DNA: TGCAGTGCTAGAAAGGCAGGACACAATCAGCCCCAGCATTTT; CDR3 protein: CSARKAGHNQPQHF
J gene: TRBJ1-1; V gene: TRBV9; D gene: -; clone size: few; CDR3 DNA: TGTGCCAGCAGCGTAGGAGGGGGGACACCCATCGGGGACACTGAAGCTTTCTTT; CDR3 protein: CASSVGGGTPIGDTEAFF
J gene: TRBJ2-5; V gene: TRBV4-1; D gene: -; clone size: -; CDR3 DNA: TGCGCCAGCAGCCAGGGGGCATCTTGGTACTTC; CDR3 protein: CASSQGASWYF
J gene: TRBJ1-6; V gene: TRBV4-1; D gene: TRBD1; clone size: few; CDR3 DNA: TGCGCCAGCAGCCACGGACAGGGGTATTCACCCCTCCACTTT; CDR3 protein: CASSHGQGYSPLHF
J gene: TRBJ2-7; V gene: TRBV24-1; D gene: -; clone size: many; CDR3 DNA: TGTGCCACCAGCGATAACCGGGACGGATTTTCCTACGAGCAGTACTTC; CDR3 protein: CATSDNRDGFSYEQYF
J gene: TRBJ2-5; V gene: TRBV5-4; D gene: TRBD1; clone size: many; CDR3 DNA: TGTGCCACCCGACAGGGGAGGAGGGAGACCCAGTACTTC; CDR3 protein: CATRQGRRETQYF